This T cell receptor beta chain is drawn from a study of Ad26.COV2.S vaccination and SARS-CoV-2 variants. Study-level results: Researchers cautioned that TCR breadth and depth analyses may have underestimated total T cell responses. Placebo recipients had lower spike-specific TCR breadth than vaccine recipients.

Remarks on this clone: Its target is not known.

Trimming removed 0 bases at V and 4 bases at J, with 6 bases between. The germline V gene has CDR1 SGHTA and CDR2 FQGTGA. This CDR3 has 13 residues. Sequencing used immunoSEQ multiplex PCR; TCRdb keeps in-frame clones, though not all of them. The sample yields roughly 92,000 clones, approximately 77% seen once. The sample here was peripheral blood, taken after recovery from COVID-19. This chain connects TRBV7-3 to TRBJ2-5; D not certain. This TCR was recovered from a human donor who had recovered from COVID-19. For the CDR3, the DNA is TGTGCCAGCAGCTTAACGAGAAGAGAGACCCAGTACTTC. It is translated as CASSLTRRETQYF.